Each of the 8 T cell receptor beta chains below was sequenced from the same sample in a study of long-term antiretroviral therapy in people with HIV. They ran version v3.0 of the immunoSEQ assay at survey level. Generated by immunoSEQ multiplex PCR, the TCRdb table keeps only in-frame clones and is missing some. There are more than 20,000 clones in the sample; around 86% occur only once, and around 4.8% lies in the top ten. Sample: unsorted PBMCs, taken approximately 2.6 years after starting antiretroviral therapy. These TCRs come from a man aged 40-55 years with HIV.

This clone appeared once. In DNA, the CDR3 is TGTGCCAGCAGCGTATCGGGGGGGAATGAAAAACTGTTTTTT. It is translated as CASSVSGGNEKLFF. The chain has TRBV9 and TRBJ1-4; D may be TRBD1 (5 bases). This CDR3 has 14 amino acids. From germline, CDR1 is SGDLS and CDR2 YYNGEE. The germline V and J ends were trimmed by 1 base and 5 bases, with 9 bases remaining between them.

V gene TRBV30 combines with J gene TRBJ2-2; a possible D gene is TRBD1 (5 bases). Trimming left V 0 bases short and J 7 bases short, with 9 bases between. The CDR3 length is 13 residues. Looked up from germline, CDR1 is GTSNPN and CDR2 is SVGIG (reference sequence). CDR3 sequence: CAWSVVGVGELFF. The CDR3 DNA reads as TGTGCCTGGAGTGTAGTAGGGGTCGGGGAGCTGTTTTTT. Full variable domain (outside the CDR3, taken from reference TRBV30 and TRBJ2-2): SQTIHQWPATLVQPVGSPLSLECTVEGTSNPNLYWYRQAAGRGLQLLFYSVGIGQISSEVPQNLSASRPQDRQFILSSKKLLLSDSGFYLCAWSVVGVGELFFGEGSRLTVL.

The CDR3 DNA sequence: TGTGCCAGCTTAAGGGACAGTTGGAACTATGGCTACACCTTC. Amino acid sequence: CASLRDSWNYGYTF. The V call is TRBV28, the J call TRBJ1-2, with TRBD1 identical over 7 bases. Germline V gene lookup returns CDR1 MDHEN and CDR2 SYDVKM. CDR3 length: 14 residues. V shed 8 bases, J shed 2 bases, and the junction held 8 bases outside the gene matches.

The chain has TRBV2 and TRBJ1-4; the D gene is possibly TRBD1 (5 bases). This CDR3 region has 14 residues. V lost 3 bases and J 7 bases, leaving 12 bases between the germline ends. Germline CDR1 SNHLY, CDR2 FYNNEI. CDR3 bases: TGTGCCAGCAGTGAGGAGACAGTTAGTGAAAAACTGTTTTTT. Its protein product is CASSEETVSEKLFF.

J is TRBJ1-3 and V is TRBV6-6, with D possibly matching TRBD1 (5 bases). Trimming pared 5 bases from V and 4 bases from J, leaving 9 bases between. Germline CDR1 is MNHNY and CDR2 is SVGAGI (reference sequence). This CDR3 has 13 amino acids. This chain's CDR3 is CASSQGVGNTIYF. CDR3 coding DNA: TGTGCCAGCAGTCAGGGAGTCGGAAACACCATATATTTT.

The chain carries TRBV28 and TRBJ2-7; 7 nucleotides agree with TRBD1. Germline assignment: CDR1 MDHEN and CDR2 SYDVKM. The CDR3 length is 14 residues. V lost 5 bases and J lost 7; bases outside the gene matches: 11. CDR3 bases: TGTGCCAGCAGTCTCGACAGGGTAGTGGAAGAGCAGTACTTC. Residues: CASSLDRVVEEQYF.

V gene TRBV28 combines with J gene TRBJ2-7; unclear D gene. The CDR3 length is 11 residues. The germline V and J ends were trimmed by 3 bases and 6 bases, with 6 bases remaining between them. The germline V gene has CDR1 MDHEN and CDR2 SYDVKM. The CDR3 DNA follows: TGTGCCAGCAGTTTGGTTAGCGAGCAGTACTTC. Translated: CASSLVSEQYF.

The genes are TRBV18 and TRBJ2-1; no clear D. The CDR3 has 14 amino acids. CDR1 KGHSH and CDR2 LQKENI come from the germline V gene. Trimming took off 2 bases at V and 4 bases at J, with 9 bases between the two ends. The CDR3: CASSPSQSYNEQFF. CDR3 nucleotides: TGTGCCAGCTCACCATCGCAATCATACAATGAGCAGTTCTTC.